Below, 5 T cell receptor beta chains from the same sample are listed, as sequenced in a study of neurological immune-mediated disorders. A single record per CDR3 protein comes from TCRdb applying MiXCR to the 5' RACE reads. The sample has 69,000 or so distinct CDR3 sequences; under 5.5% are singletons. The sample was PBMCs. The receptors were sampled from a woman in her sixties or seventies with multiple sclerosis.

This clonotype was recorded at least ten times. The chain couples TRBV20-1 to TRBJ1-4; the match to TRBD1 covers 7 bases. This CDR3 comprises 14 residues. Germline lookup yields CDR1 DFQATT and CDR2 SNEGSKA (reference sequence). V shed 0 bases, J shed 8 bases, and the junction held 6 bases outside the gene matches. CDR3 region: CSARDRGRREKLFF. The DNA of the CDR3 is TGCAGTGCTAGAGATAGGGGGCGACGCGAAAAACTGTTTTTT.

This clonotype was seen ten or more times. This chain links TRBV7-9 with TRBJ1-1, with D perhaps TRBD1 (6 bases). CDR3 length: 15 residues. From germline, CDR1 is SEHNR and CDR2 FQNEAQ (reference sequence). The V end was cut by 3 bases, the J end by 8 bases, with 19 bases between. CDR3 region: CASSLSSGAFREAFF. The CDR3 coding sequence is TGTGCCAGCAGCTTGAGTTCAGGGGCATTCAGGGAAGCTTTCTTT.

The V call is TRBV24-1, the J call TRBJ2-1; D is possibly TRBD1 or TRBD2 (6 bases each). Germline CDR1 is KGHDR and CDR2 is SFDVKD. V was trimmed by 4 bases and J by 5 bases, leaving 14 bases between them. This CDR3 has 15 residues. CDR3 protein: CATSENGGANNEQFF. DNA for the CDR3: TGTGCCACCAGTGAAAACGGGGGCGCGAACAATGAGCAGTTCTTC.

The rearrangement uses TRBV12-3 or TRBV12-4 and TRBJ1-2; D is ambiguous. The CDR3 spans 16 residues. Trimming left V 5 bases short and J 3 bases short, with 19 bases between. CDR3 loop: CASSDRPPGSDYGYTF. Here the CDR3 DNA reads TGTGCCAGCAGTGACCGGCCGCCCGGCTCGGACTATGGCTACACCTTC.

This chain uses TRBV10-3 with TRBJ2-7, with D perhaps TRBD1 (6 bases). Looked up from germline, CDR1 is ENHRY and CDR2 is SYGVKD. V was cut by 3 bases and J by 0 bases, with 12 bases left in between. The CDR3 length is 15 residues. The CDR3 sequence is CAISDPGTTSYEQYF. The CDR3 DNA reads TGTGCCATCAGTGACCCCGGGACAACCTCCTACGAGCAGTACTTC.